The 12 T cell receptor beta chains reported below all come from one sample, sequenced in a study of blood T cell repertoires in COVID-19. Libraries were prepared by immunoSEQ multiplex PCR; TCRdb keeps only in-frame clonotypes and omits some of them. The sample carries roughly 200,000 clones, 65% to 90% recorded once. The specimen sequenced was PBMCs or T cells enriched from blood (not recorded which). These receptors came from a woman under 40 who had been exposed to COVID-19.

The chain recombines TRBV29-1 with TRBJ2-1, with TRBD1 identical over 12 bases. This CDR3 contains 16 residues. V shed 0 bases, J shed 8 bases, and the junction held 8 bases outside the gene matches. CDR1 is SQVTM and CDR2 is ANQGSEA in the germline V gene. CDR3 in amino acids: CSVEEAGTGGQYEQFF. In nucleotides, the CDR3 is TGCAGCGTTGAAGAGGCCGGGACAGGGGGCCAATATGAGCAGTTCTTC.

V and J are TRBV5-1 and TRBJ1-2; TRBD1 matches at 7 bases. The CDR3 contains 13 residues. Per germline, CDR1 SGHRS and CDR2 YFSETQ. V dropped 1 base and J dropped 8; count of bases not matched to a gene: 5. This chain's CDR3 is CASSLSGGRGYTF. The CDR3 region has the DNA TGCGCCAGCAGCTTGTCAGGGGGGCGAGGCTACACCTTC.

This chain links TRBV27 with TRBJ1-1; 9 bases map to TRBD1. The J segment lost 2 bases and the V segment lost 4 bases, leaving 11 bases of the junction unmatched. The CDR3 is made up of 17 amino acids. Germline V CDR1 and CDR2: MNHEY, SMNVEV (reference sequence). The CDR3 DNA is TGTGCCAGCAGTTCGACCGGGACAGGGCTGGGTAACACTGAAGCTTTCTTT. Protein sequence: CASSSTGTGLGNTEAFF.

The V call is TRBV5-6, the J call TRBJ2-7, with 7 bases that match TRBD1. The J segment lost 6 bases and the V segment lost 4 bases, leaving 4 bases of the junction unmatched. The CDR3 runs 12 residues. Germline V gives CDR1 SGHDT, CDR2 YYEEEE. CDR3 region: CASSMTGPEQYF. CDR3 DNA: TGTGCCAGCAGCATGACAGGGCCCGAGCAGTACTTC.

The chain has TRBV5-1 and TRBJ2-7; D possibly corresponds to TRBD2 (5 bases). This CDR3 is 16 amino acids long. Germline lookup yields CDR1 SGHRS and CDR2 YFSETQ. With 4 bases removed from V and 0 bases from J, the gap between germline ends came to 17 bases. DNA for the CDR3: TGCGCCAGCAGCCACGGACTGAGGGTTAGCTCCTACGAGCAGTACTTC. It encodes CASSHGLRVSSYEQYF.

This clone was recorded a few times. The genes are TRBV12-2 and TRBJ1-5. TRBV12-2 is flagged as a pseudogene. The CDR3 is 19 residues long. CDR3 amino acids: CASRARGGMANFRNQPQHF. DNA for the CDR3: TGTGCAAGTCGCGCAAGAGGAGGGATGGCAAATTTTCGTAATCAGCCCCAGCATTTT.

The chain joins TRBV25-1 to TRBJ1-2; 7 bases line up with TRBD1. Germline V CDR1 and CDR2: MGHDK, SYGVNS. V was clipped by 1 base and J by 3 bases; unmatched bases: 2. The CDR3 contains 14 residues. The CDR3 DNA sequence: TGTGCCAGCAGTGAATGGACAGGAGACTATGGCTACACCTTC. It specifies CASSEWTGDYGYTF.

The V call is TRBV30, the J call TRBJ1-5; 10 bases align to TRBD1. Trimming removed 2 bases from V and 1 base from J; junction bases left unmatched: 5. In germline, CDR1 is GTSNPN, CDR2 SVGIG (reference sequence). This CDR3 has 16 residues. CDR3 residues: CAWSTGQGFSNQPQHF. The DNA for the CDR3 is TGTGCCTGGAGTACGGGACAGGGGTTCAGCAATCAGCCCCAGCATTTT.

The rearrangement links TRBV13 to TRBJ2-7, with 7 nucleotides matching TRBD1. Germline-derived CDR1 and CDR2 are PRHDT and FYEKMQ (reference sequence). Trimming at V came to 0 bases and at J to 4 bases, leaving 3 bases not matched to a gene. The CDR3 extends over 14 amino acids. The chain's CDR3 is CASSLGRTGYEQYF. Written as DNA, the CDR3 is TGTGCCAGCAGCTTAGGGAGGACAGGATACGAGCAGTACTTC.

J is TRBJ1-5 and V is TRBV15, with D unresolved. CDR3 length: 14 amino acids. The V end was cut by 0 bases, the J end by 9 bases, with 12 bases between. Germline CDR1 is LNHNV and CDR2 is YYDKDF (reference sequence). The CDR3 is CATSRDLAARPQHF. For the CDR3, the DNA is TGTGCCACCAGCAGAGATTTGGCGGCCCGGCCCCAGCATTTT.

The genes are TRBV19 and TRBJ2-2; D is possibly TRBD1 (6 bases). CDR3 size: 16 residues. Germline V gene lookup returns CDR1 LNHDA and CDR2 SQIVND (reference sequence). V lost 4 bases and J 5 bases, leaving 17 bases between the germline ends. In DNA, the CDR3 is TGTGCCAGTAGTAGTCCATGGGGGCTTACAACCGGGGAGCTGTTTTTT. This codes for CASSSPWGLTTGELFF. Full variable domain (outside the CDR3, taken from reference TRBV19 and TRBJ2-2): DGGITQSPKYLFRKEGQNVTLSCEQNLNHDAMYWYRQDPGQGLRLIYYSQIVNDFQKGDIAEGYSVSREKKESFPLTVTSAQKNPTAFYLCASSSPWGLTTGELFFGEGSRLTVL.

This sequence joins TRBV10-3 and TRBJ2-7, with D possibly being TRBD2 (6 bases). V dropped 4 bases and J dropped 2 bases, with 18 bases sitting between them. Germline V lookup: CDR1 ENHRY, CDR2 SYGVKD. This CDR3 contains 16 residues. The CDR3 here is CAISAGMGGATYEQYF. The CDR3 DNA reads as TGTGCCATCAGTGCGGGGATGGGCGGGGCAACCTACGAGCAGTACTTC.